The next 25 T cell receptor beta chains were all read from a single sample in a study of blood T cell repertoires in COVID-19. Data came from immunoSEQ multiplex PCR; TCRdb stores just in-frame clones and leaves some out. The table has some 59,000 clones, 90% seen once; the top ten hold about 4.2%. The sequenced sample was peripheral blood. The receptors shown here come from a man aged 45-65 years with acute or convalescent COVID-19.

The chain combines TRBV12-5 with TRBJ2-4; possibly TRBD2 for D (6 bases). The V end lost 1 base, the J end lost 4 bases, and 8 bases lay between the germline ends. The CDR3 consists of 14 residues. Germline CDR1 is LGHNT and CDR2 is FRNRAP. The chain's CDR3 is CASGLGTTKNIQYF. CDR3 nucleotide sequence: TGTGCTAGTGGTTTGGGGACTACGAAAAACATTCAGTACTTC.

The chain uses TRBV4-3 and TRBJ2-7, with 7 bases matching TRBD1. This CDR3 contains 17 residues. V lost 1 base, J lost 0 bases, and 9 bases stayed unmatched. The germline V gene has CDR1 LGHNA and CDR2 YSLEER. The CDR3 spells CASSQGTGDLLSYEQYF. In DNA, the CDR3 is TGCGCCAGCAGCCAAGGCACAGGGGACCTCCTCTCCTACGAGCAGTACTTC.

The rearrangement links TRBV5-1 to TRBJ2-3, with a weak D call TRBD1 (5 bases). CDR1 and CDR2 from the germline V gene are SGHRS and YFSETQ. V dropped 1 base and J dropped 6 bases, with 6 bases sitting between them. The CDR3 extends over 12 amino acids. DNA of the CDR3: TGCGCCAGCAGCTTGCGACAGGATACGCAGTATTTT. This encodes CASSLRQDTQYF. Variable domain in full (rest from reference TRBV5-1 and TRBJ2-3): KAGVTQTPRYLIKTRGQQVTLSCSPISGHRSVSWYQQTPGQGLQFLFEYFSETQRNKGNFPGRFSGRQFSNSRSEMNVSTLELGDSALYLCASSLRQDTQYFGPGTRLTVL.

The gene calls are TRBV15 and TRBJ1-2; a weak D match, TRBD1 (6 bases). The germline gives CDR1 LNHNV, CDR2 YYDKDF (reference sequence). This CDR3 spans 16 amino acids. Trimming left V 0 bases short and J 5 bases short, with 16 bases between. DNA of the CDR3: TGTGCCACCAGCAGAGATCAACAGGGCCGTTTTTATGGCTACACCTTC. This translates into CATSRDQQGRFYGYTF.

Comment on this clone: The junction departs from germline at one end; a sequencing error may be responsible. This rearrangement joins TRBV18 to TRBJ2-2, with TRBD2 identical over 10 bases. Germline lookup yields CDR1 KGHSH and CDR2 LQKENI. The CDR3 is 19 amino acids. DNA of the CDR3: TGTGCCAGCTCACCAGCTTCCCTAGCGGGGGCTTCCGAACACCGGGGAGCTGTTTTT. This codes for CASSPASLAGASEHRGAVF.

The J gene is TRBJ2-7, the V gene TRBV7-9, with TRBD2 matching 16 bases. V dropped 5 bases and J dropped 4; count of bases not matched to a gene: 11. The CDR3 loop spans 18 amino acids. Germline V CDR1 and CDR2: SEHNR, FQNEAQ (reference sequence). As DNA, the CDR3 is TGTGCCAGCAGCCGGGGACTAGCGGGAGGGCCGGTAATATACGAGCAGTACTTC. It is translated as CASSRGLAGGPVIYEQYF.

CDR3 bases: TGTGCCAGCAGCGGTCGGACTAGCGGGGTTAATACGCAGTATTTT. It translates to CASSGRTSGVNTQYF. The rearrangement uses TRBV11-2 and TRBJ2-3, with TRBD2 matching 12 bases. The CDR3 spans 15 residues. With V trimmed by 5 bases and J by 7 bases, 7 bases remained unmatched. The germline V gene encodes CDR1 SGHAT and CDR2 FQNNGV.

V is TRBV7-6 and J is TRBJ2-5; 9 bases map to TRBD1. Germline V gives CDR1 SGHVS, CDR2 FNYEAQ. The trim removed 4 bases at V and 5 bases at J, leaving 5 bases unmatched. The CDR3 is made up of 14 amino acids. For the CDR3, the DNA is TGTGCCAGCAGCTCCACAGGGGGCTGGGAGACCCAGTACTTC. Translation: CASSSTGGWETQYF.

The CDR3 here is CASSLDRVSSPLHF. CDR3 sequence (DNA): TGTGCCAGCAGCTTAGACAGGGTGTCCTCACCCCTCCACTTT. This chain uses TRBV11-2 with TRBJ1-6, with D possibly TRBD1 on 5 matching bases. V was trimmed by 0 bases and J by 10 bases, leaving 10 bases between them. There are 14 residues in the CDR3. Germline V gene sequence: CDR1 SGHAT, CDR2 FQNNGV.

V gene TRBV27 combines with J gene TRBJ1-6; D call uncertain. The CDR3 extends over 15 amino acids. V was pared by 6 bases and J by 6 bases, with 15 bases between. The germline gives CDR1 MNHEY, CDR2 SMNVEV (reference sequence). CDR3 sequence (DNA): TGTGCCAGCAGCCCCTACCTAGTCTCTAATTCACCCCTCCACTTT. Amino acids: CASSPYLVSNSPLHF.

The V call is TRBV25-1, the J call TRBJ2-1, with TRBD2 identical over 11 bases. CDR3 length: 15 residues. The junction had 8 bases not matched to a gene; V was cut back by 8 bases and J by 5 bases. The germline V gene has CDR1 MGHDK and CDR2 SYGVNS. The CDR3 coding sequence is TGTGCCAGCGGGAAGTTAGCGGGGGGGAACAATGAGCAGTTCTTC. Translated: CASGKLAGGNNEQFF.

This chain uses TRBV18 with TRBJ1-1; TRBD1 might be the D (5 bases). CDR1 is KGHSH and CDR2 is LQKENI in the germline V gene. This CDR3 is built from 15 residues. The V and J ends lost 2 bases and 1 base respectively, with 11 bases between them. The CDR3: CASSPVPGPNTEAFF. In nucleotides, the CDR3 is TGTGCCAGCTCACCAGTACCAGGGCCGAACACTGAAGCTTTCTTT.

CDR3 nucleotide sequence: TGTGCCAGCAGCGGAGGGCACGAGGGTACTGAAGCTTTCTTT. This translates into CASSGGHEGTEAFF. The chain couples TRBV9 to TRBJ1-1; no clear D. This CDR3 region has 14 residues. Germline V CDR1 and CDR2: SGDLS, YYNGEE. Between the trimmed V and J ends, which lost 3 bases and 5 bases, there was a span of 14 bases.

In its sample, this clone was seen a few times. V and J are TRBV5-1 and TRBJ2-4; TRBD1 agrees at 10 bases. CDR1 SGHRS and CDR2 YFSETQ come from the germline V gene. The CDR3 runs to 16 residues. The V segment lost 4 bases and the J segment 1 base; nucleotides outside the gene matches: 5. CDR3 DNA sequence: TGCGCCAGCAGCCTGACAGGGGGCGGGGCCAAAAACATTCAGTACTTC. Protein: CASSLTGGGAKNIQYF.

This rearrangement joins TRBV19 to TRBJ2-1; 9 nucleotides agree with TRBD2. The CDR3 has 15 amino acids. V was pared by 6 bases and J by 0 bases, with 3 bases of the junction left unmatched. CDR1 and CDR2 (germline): LNHDA, SQIVND (reference sequence). In DNA form, the CDR3 reads TGTGCCAGTAGACATAGCGGGAGCTCCTACAATGAGCAGTTCTTC. Translating it yields CASRHSGSSYNEQFF. Together with reference TRBV19 and TRBJ2-1, the CDR3 gives the full variable domain: DGGITQSPKYLFRKEGQNVTLSCEQNLNHDAMYWYRQDPGQGLRLIYYSQIVNDFQKGDIAEGYSVSREKKESFPLTVTSAQKNPTAFYLCASRHSGSSYNEQFFGPGTRLTVL.

The chain links TRBV5-1 to TRBJ1-1; no reliable D call. This CDR3 region has 13 residues. The germline V and J ends were trimmed by 3 bases and 2 bases, with 8 bases remaining between them. Germline CDR1 SGHRS, CDR2 YFSETQ. The CDR3 loop reads CASSSGINTEAFF. In DNA form, the CDR3 reads TGCGCCAGCAGCTCGGGGATCAACACTGAAGCTTTCTTT.

The rearrangement links TRBV11-2 to TRBJ2-1, with D possibly matching TRBD2 (6 bases). This CDR3 contains 14 residues. CDR1 is SGHAT and CDR2 is FQNNGV in the germline V gene. Trimming removed 0 bases from V and 15 bases from J, with 18 bases in between. The CDR3, as DNA: TGTGCCAGCAGCTTAGAAGGGCGGGGCGCCGAGTGGTTCTTC. Translated, it gives CASSLEGRGAEWFF.

The chain links TRBV9 to TRBJ2-5; D gene unclear. CDR3 size: 13 residues. Germline V gives CDR1 SGDLS, CDR2 YYNGEE. V shed 0 bases and J shed 3 bases, with 6 bases lying between them. The CDR3 coding sequence is TGTGCCAGCAGCGTAGCTAGTAAAGAGACCCAGTACTTC. It translates to CASSVASKETQYF.

The chain carries TRBV3-1 (or the pseudogene TRBV3-2) and TRBJ2-5, with TRBD1 matching over 8 bases. V gave up 1 base and J gave up 5 bases; unmatched junction bases: 3. Germline V gene lookup returns CDR1 LGHDT and CDR2 YNNKEL (reference sequence). The length of the CDR3 is 14 residues. CDR3 loop: CASSQGQGWETQYF. The CDR3 DNA reads as TGTGCCAGCAGCCAAGGACAGGGGTGGGAGACCCAGTACTTC.

The V call is TRBV27, the J call TRBJ2-7; TRBD2 matches at 9 bases. The germline V gene has CDR1 MNHEY and CDR2 SMNVEV (reference sequence). CDR3 length: 14 residues. The trim removed 8 bases at V and 2 bases at J, leaving 7 bases unmatched. CDR3 residues: CASSWTSETYEQYF. CDR3 in DNA: TGTGCCAGCTCCTGGACTAGCGAGACCTACGAGCAGTACTTC.

V gene TRBV6-1 combines with J gene TRBJ1-5; 9 positions match TRBD1. Germline CDR1 is MNHNS and CDR2 is SASEGT. The CDR3 sequence is 14 residues long. With 2 bases clipped from V and 6 bases from J, the junction kept 2 bases outside the gene matches. The CDR3 sequence is CASSENRGLQPQHF. CDR3 bases: TGTGCCAGCAGTGAAAACAGGGGGCTTCAGCCCCAGCATTTT.

The chain links TRBV7-9 to TRBJ2-5, with 16 bases aligning to TRBD2. Germline assignment: CDR1 SEHNR and CDR2 FQNEAQ (reference sequence). The junction had 7 bases not matched to a gene; V was cut back by 7 bases and J by 5 bases. The CDR3 totals 16 residues. In DNA form, the CDR3 reads TGTGCCAGCACCGATGGGACTAGCGGGAGGGGTGAGACCCAGTACTTC. This sequence encodes CASTDGTSGRGETQYF.

This clone was observed once. V is TRBV27 and J is TRBJ2-1, with D possibly matching TRBD1 (5 bases). CDR1 is MNHEY and CDR2 is SMNVEV in the germline V gene (reference sequence). CDR3 length equals 16 residues. V was cut by 5 bases and J by 0 bases, with 14 bases left in between. Here the CDR3 reads CASSPLDTISYNEQFF. CDR3 DNA: TGTGCCAGCAGTCCATTGGACACTATCTCCTACAATGAGCAGTTCTTC.

This clone appeared a single time. The rearrangement links TRBV9 to TRBJ2-1; TRBD2 matches 10 bases. This CDR3 contains 15 residues. J was trimmed by 3 bases and V by 0 bases; bases with no gene match: 0. Germline V lookup: CDR1 SGDLS, CDR2 YYNGEE. CDR3 DNA: TGTGCCAGCAGCGTAGCTAGCGGGGGCTACAATGAGCAGTTCTTC. This gives the protein CASSVASGGYNEQFF.

This chain uses TRBV30 with TRBJ2-1, with 7 bases matching TRBD2. This CDR3 is 13 amino acids long. Trimming cost V 0 bases and J 6 bases; bases outside gene matches: 2. CDR1 and CDR2 from the germline V gene are GTSNPN and SVGIG (reference sequence). The CDR3: CAWSVGLFNEQFF. In nucleotides, the CDR3 is TGTGCCTGGAGTGTGGGACTATTCAATGAGCAGTTCTTC. The whole variable domain, filled in from reference TRBV30 and TRBJ2-1, reads SQTIHQWPATLVQPVGSPLSLECTVEGTSNPNLYWYRQAAGRGLQLLFYSVGIGQISSEVPQNLSASRPQDRQFILSSKKLLLSDSGFYLCAWSVGLFNEQFFGPGTRLTVL.